The T cell receptor (beta chain) under discussion was sequenced for a study of blood T cell repertoires in COVID-19. As for the study in general: COVID-19 samples collected from the United States, Italy and Spain covered acute and convalescent phases.

Profiling relied on immunoSEQ multiplex PCR, and the TCRdb table lists in-frame clones only, not all of them. Of about 280,000 clones in the sample, about four fifths were seen once. The study recruited people aged about 18 to 90 years across roughly 23 US areas. The CDR3 is made up of 13 amino acids. Trimming cost V 5 bases and J 10 bases, with 14 bases left between them. Germline lookup yields CDR1 LNHDA and CDR2 SQIVND (reference sequence). Material: PBMCs or T cells enriched from blood (not recorded which). The chain couples TRBV19 to TRBJ2-2, with D perhaps matching TRBD2 (6 bases). The sequence was obtained from a man aged 40-49 years who had been exposed to COVID-19. This CDR3 is CASSGRRVAELFF. The CDR3 DNA follows: TGTGCCAGTAGTGGTAGGAGGGTCGCGGAGCTGTTTTTT.